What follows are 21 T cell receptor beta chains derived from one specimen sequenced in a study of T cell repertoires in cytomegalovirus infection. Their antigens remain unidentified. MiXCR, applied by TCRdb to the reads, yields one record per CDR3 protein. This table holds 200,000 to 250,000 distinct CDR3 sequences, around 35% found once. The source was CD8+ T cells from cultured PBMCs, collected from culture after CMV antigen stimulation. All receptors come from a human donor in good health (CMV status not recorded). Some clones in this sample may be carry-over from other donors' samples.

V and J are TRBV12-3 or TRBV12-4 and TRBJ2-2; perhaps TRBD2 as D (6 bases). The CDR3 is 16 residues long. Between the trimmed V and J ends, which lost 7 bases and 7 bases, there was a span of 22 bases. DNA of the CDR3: TGTGCCAGCATCCCGGAGGGGCAGGGAGTCCACGGGGAGCTGTTTTTT. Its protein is CASIPEGQGVHGELFF.

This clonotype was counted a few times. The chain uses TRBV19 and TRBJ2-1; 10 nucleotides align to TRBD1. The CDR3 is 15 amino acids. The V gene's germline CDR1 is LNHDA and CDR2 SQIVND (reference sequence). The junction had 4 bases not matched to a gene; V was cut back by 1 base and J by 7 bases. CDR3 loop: CASSIVRDRGNEQFF. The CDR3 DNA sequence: TGTGCCAGTAGTATAGTTCGGGACAGGGGAAATGAGCAGTTCTTC.

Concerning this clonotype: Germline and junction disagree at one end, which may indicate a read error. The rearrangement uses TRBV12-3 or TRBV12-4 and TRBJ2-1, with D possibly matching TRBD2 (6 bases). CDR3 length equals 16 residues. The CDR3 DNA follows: TGTGCAAGCAGCCTCGGAGCGGGCCAACACTACAATGAGCCGTTCTTC. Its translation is CASSLGAGQHYNEPFF.

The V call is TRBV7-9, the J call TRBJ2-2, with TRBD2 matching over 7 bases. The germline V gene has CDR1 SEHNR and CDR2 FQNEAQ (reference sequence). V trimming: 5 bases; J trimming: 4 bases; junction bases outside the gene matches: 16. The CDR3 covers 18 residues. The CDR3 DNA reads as TGTGCCAGCAGCCCGCTGAAGGGGCGGGAGAAATCCACCGGGGAGCTGTTTTTT. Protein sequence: CASSPLKGREKSTGELFF.

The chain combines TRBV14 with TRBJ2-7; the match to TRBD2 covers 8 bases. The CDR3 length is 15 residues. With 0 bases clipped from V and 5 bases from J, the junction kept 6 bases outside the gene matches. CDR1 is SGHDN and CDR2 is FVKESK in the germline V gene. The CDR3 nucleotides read TGTGCCAGCAGCCAAGAAAGAGCGGGGGCTAACGAGCAGTACTTC. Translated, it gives CASSQERAGANEQYF. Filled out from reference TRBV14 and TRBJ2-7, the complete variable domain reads EAGVTQFPSHSVIEKGQTVTLRCDPISGHDNLYWYRRVMGKEIKFLLHFVKESKQDESGMPNNRFLAERTGGTYSTLKVQPAELEDSGVYFCASSQERAGANEQYFGPGTRLTVT.

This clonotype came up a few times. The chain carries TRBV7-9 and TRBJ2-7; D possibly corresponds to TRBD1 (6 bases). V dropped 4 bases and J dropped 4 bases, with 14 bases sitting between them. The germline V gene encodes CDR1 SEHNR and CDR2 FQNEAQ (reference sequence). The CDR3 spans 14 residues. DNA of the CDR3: TGTGCCAGCAGCTCTGGACAGATGTTATACGAGCAGTACTTC. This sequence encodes CASSSGQMLYEQYF.

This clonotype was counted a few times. CDR3 bases: TGTGCCTGGACAGGGCCCGCGGGGAATGAGCAGTTCTTC. Its translation is CAWTGPAGNEQFF. The V and J genes are TRBV30 and TRBJ2-1, with a possible D match to TRBD2 (6 bases). CDR1 GTSNPN and CDR2 SVGIG come from the germline V gene (reference sequence). V was clipped by 4 bases and J by 7 bases, with 14 bases between them. There are 13 residues in the CDR3.

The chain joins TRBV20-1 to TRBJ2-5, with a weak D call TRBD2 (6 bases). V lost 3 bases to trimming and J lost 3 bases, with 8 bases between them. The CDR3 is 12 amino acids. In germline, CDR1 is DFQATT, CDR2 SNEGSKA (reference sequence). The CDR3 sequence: CSARWGEETQYF. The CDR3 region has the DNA TGCAGTGCTAGGTGGGGGGAAGAGACCCAGTACTTC.

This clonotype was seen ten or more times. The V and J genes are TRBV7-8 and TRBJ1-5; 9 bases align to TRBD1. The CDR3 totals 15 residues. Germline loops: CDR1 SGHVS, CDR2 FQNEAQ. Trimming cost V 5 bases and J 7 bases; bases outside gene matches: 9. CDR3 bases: TGTGCCAGCAGCCAGACAGGGGGGTCGGGGCAGCCCCAGCATTTT. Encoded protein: CASSQTGGSGQPQHF.

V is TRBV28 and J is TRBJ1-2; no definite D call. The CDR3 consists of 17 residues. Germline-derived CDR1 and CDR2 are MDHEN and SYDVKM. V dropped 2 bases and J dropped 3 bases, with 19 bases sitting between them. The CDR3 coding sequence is TGTGCCAGCAGTTTAAACTCCCGGACGGAGAGGTACTATGGCTACACCTTC. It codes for CASSLNSRTERYYGYTF.

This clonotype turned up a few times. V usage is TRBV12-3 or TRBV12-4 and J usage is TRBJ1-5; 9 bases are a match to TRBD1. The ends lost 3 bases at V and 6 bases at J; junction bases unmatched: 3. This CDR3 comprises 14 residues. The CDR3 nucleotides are TGTGCCAGCAGTTTCCGACAGGGGGTTCAGCCCCAGCATTTT. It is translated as CASSFRQGVQPQHF.

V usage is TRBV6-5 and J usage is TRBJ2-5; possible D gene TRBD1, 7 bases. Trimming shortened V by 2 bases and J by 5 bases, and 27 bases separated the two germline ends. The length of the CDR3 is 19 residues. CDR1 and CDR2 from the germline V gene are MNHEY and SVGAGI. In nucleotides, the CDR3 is TGTGCCAGCAGTTACGGTCTTGCCAGACAGGGAACGGGGAGGGAGACCCAGTACTTC. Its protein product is CASSYGLARQGTGRETQYF.

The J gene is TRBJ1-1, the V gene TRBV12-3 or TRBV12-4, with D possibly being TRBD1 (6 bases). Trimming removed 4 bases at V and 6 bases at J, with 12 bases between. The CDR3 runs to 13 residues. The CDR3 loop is CASSSRGMPEAFF. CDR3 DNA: TGTGCCAGCAGTTCGAGGGGGATGCCTGAAGCTTTCTTT.

CDR3 nucleotide sequence: TGTGCCAGCACCACGCCCCGGGACAGCGGCTATGGCTACACCTTC. Its protein product is CASTTPRDSGYGYTF. V gene TRBV4-2 combines with J gene TRBJ1-2, with 7 positions matching TRBD1. The CDR3 has 15 residues. Germline V CDR1 and CDR2: LGHNA, YNFKEQ. The ends lost 7 bases at V and 4 bases at J; junction bases unmatched: 12.

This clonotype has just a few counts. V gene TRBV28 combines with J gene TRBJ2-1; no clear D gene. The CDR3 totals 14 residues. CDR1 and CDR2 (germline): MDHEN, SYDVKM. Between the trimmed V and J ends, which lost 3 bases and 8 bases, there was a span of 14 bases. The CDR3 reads CASSLSGWVDEQFF. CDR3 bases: TGTGCCAGCAGTTTGTCAGGCTGGGTAGATGAGCAGTTCTTC.

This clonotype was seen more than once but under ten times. DNA of the CDR3: TGTGCCAGCACCCCGACAGGGGGCATTGGCTACACCTTC. Encoded protein: CASTPTGGIGYTF. V is TRBV12-3 or TRBV12-4 and J is TRBJ1-2; 10 bases are shared with TRBD1. V was pared by 7 bases and J by 7 bases, with 6 bases of the junction left unmatched. This CDR3 spans 13 amino acids.

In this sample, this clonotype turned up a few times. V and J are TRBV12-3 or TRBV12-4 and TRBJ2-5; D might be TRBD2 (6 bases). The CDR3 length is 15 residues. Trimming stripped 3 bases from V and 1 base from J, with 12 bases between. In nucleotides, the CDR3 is TGTGCCAGCAGTTTTACGCTAGCGCCCCAAGAGACCCAGTACTTC. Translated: CASSFTLAPQETQYF.

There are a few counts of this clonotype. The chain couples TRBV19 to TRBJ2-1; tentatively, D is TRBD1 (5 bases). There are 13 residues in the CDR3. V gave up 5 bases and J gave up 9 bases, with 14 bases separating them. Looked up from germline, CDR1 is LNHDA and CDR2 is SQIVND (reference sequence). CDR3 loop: CASSVSRRGEQFF. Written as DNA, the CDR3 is TGTGCCAGTAGTGTCAGCCGAAGGGGTGAGCAGTTCTTC.

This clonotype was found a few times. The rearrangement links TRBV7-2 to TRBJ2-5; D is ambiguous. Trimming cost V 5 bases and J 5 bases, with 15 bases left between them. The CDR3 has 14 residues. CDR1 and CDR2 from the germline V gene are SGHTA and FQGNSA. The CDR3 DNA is TGTGCCAGCAGCCCCCGCTGGGGTAGCGAGACCCAGTACTTC. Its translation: CASSPRWGSETQYF.

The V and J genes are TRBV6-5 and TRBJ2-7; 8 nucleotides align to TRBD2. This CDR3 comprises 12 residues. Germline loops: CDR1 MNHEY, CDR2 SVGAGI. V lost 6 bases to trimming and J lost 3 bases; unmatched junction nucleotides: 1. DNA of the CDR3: TGTGCCAGCAGGAGCGGGGGCTACGAGCAGTACTTC. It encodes CASRSGGYEQYF.

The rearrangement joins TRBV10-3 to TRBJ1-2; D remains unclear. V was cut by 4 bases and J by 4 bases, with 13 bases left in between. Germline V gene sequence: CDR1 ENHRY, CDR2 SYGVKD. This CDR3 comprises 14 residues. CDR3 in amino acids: CAISAPPGSYGYTF. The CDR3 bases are TGTGCCATCAGTGCCCCCCCGGGAAGCTATGGCTACACCTTC.